This T cell receptor (beta chain) was sequenced during a study of cytomegalovirus exposure and HLA in healthy donors (dated 2017 in TCRdb). Notes on the research overall: The approximately 710 repertoires of the first cohort and the approximately 130 validation repertoires were produced on the same platform, according to a later analysis. To predict cytomegalovirus infection status, the study combined high-throughput TCR immunosequencing, statistical association of individual TCRs with disease status, and machine learning. A separate validation cohort of about 110 different subjects was used in addition to the 666-subject first cohort. The study aimed to test whether cataloging public T cell receptors could reveal signatures of past pathogen exposure.

As for this clone: Its specific antigen is unknown. Base qualities are missing; no much larger clone stands one base away.

Summary of the overall study and its limitations: Most TCR sequences were seen in very few donors, while some public TCRs were found in many individuals. The authors suggested that the approach could potentially be extended to other disease states and immunological phenotypes. The classifier was reported to diagnose cytomegalovirus status with high specificity and sensitivity in both the original and validation cohorts. Subsequent analysis determined that TCRs grouped into clusters in the first cohort also showed a tendency toward co-occurrence across the roughly 120 validation repertoires, and approximately 93% of cluster scores exceeded 0. A total of 150 to 200 TCR beta chains were listed by the study as associated with cytomegalovirus. All 120 or so repertoires were used to score co-occurrence in the validation cohort in a later analysis, because that analysis had no HLA typing for the cohort. Three of the identified cytomegalovirus-associated TCR beta chains were confirmed in vitro to be specific for cytomegalovirus antigens.

Separate from the approximately 670-subject first cohort, the validation cohort of 90 to 150 subjects was the group to which the donors belonged. Receptor amplification or capture employed the immunoSEQ multiplex PCR assay. As for the original processing: A statistical classification framework was developed to diagnose cytomegalovirus status using the catalog of TCR beta chain sequences. In its TCRdb copy, this immuneACCESS table keeps in-frame sequences only and misses some clones. Where compared with another copy, unresolved V genes explain less than half of these, and the others have no known cause. V and J calls and clone size are as listed in that table; D and trimming were resolved from the DNA. The sample table contains roughly 250,000 clones; only one count was recorded for about 86% of them. Over 0.95% of the sample belongs to the ten largest clones. The sequence came from a woman aged 25 to 45 in good health and CMV-seropositive. Specimen: PBMCs.

The CDR3 has the sequence CASSLGTGIDEQYF. The nucleotide sequence is TGCGCCAGCAGCTTGGGGACAGGGATCGACGAGCAGTACTTC. The chain uses TRBV5-1 and TRBJ2-7; TRBD1 matches 8 bases in the middle. V ends up 0 bases short and J 5 bases short, with an unmatched junction base count of 4. Including cysteine and phenylalanine, the CDR3 has 14 amino acids. Just the 42-base CDR3 DNA is kept, in frame starting at base 1. According to the germline V gene, CDR1 reads SGHRS and CDR2 reads YFSETQ.